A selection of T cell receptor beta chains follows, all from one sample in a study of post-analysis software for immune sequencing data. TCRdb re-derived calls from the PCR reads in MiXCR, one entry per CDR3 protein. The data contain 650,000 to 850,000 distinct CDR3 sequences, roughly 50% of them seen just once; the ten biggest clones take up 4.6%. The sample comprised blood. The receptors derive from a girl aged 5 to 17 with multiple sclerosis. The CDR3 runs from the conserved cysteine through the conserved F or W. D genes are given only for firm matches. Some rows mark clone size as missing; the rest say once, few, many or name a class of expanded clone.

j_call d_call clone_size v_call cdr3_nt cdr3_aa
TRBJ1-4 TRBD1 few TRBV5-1 TGCGCCAGCAGGATGGGACAGGGGCGATCTGAAAAACTGTTTTTT CASRMGQGRSEKLFF
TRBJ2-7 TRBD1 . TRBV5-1 TGCGCCAGCAGCTTGGGGGCAGGGGGTAGAGACGAGCAGTACTTC CASSLGAGGRDEQYF
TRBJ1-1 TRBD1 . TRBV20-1 TGCAGTGCTAATCCCCTACAGGGGAGCGTTCTGAGCACTGAAGCTTTCTTT CSANPLQGSVLSTEAFF
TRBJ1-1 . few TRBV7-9 TGTGCCAGCAGCTCACATAGCCCCACTGAAGCTTTCTTT CASSSHSPTEAFF
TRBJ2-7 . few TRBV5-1 TGCGCCAGCAGCTACCAGTTGGAGCAGTACTTC CASSYQLEQYF
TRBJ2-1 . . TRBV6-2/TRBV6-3 TGTGCCAGCAGTAGCGGGACAGTTGGTGAGCAGTTCTTC CASSSGTVGEQFF
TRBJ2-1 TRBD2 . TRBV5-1 TGCGCCAGCAGCTTGGAGAGCGGGGGACGGTTCTTC CASSLESGGRFF
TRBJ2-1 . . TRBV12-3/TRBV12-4 TGTGCCAGCAGTCTCCCTTTGGGCAGGGGGAGGAATGAGCAGTTCTTC CASSLPLGRGRNEQFF
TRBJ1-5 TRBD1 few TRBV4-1 TGCGCCAGCAGCCAAGGGTTCACGGGACAGCAAGTAGGCCCCCAGCATTTT CASSQGFTGQQVGPQHF
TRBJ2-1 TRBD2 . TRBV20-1 TGCAGTGCTAGAGCGGGGGGGCCAAACAATGAGCAGTTCTTC CSARAGGPNNEQFF
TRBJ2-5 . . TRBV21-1 TGTGCCAGCAGCAAAGCTTCCCAGAGAGACCAAGAGACCCAGTACTTC CASSKASQRDQETQYF
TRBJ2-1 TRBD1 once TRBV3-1 TGTGCCAGCAGCCAAGGGACAGGGGTAATCTACAATGAACAGTTCTTC CASSQGTGVIYNEQFF
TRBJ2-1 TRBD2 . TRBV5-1 TGCGCCAGCAGCCCTCTTGCGGGAGCAGACGAGCAGTTCTTC CASSPLAGADEQFF
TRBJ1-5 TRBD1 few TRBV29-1 TGCAGCGCTACACAGGGGCTTAGCAATCAGCCCCAGCATTTT CSATQGLSNQPQHF
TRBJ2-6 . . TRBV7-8 TGTGCCAGCAGCTTAGTTCAGGGGAACGCTGGGGCCAACGTCCTGACTTTC CASSLVQGNAGANVLTF